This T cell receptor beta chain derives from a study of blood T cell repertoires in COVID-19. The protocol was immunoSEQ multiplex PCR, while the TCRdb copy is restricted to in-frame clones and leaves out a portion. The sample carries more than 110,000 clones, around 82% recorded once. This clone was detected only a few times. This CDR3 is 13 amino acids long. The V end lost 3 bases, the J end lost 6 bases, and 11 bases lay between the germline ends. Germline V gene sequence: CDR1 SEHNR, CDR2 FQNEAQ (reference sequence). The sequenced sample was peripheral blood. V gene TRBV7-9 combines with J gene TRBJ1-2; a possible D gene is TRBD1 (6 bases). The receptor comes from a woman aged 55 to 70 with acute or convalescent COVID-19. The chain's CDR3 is CASSFLQGNGYTF. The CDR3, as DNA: TGTGCCAGCAGCTTCCTACAGGGAAATGGCTACACCTTC.